The 19 T cell receptor beta chains listed next were all sequenced from one sample in a study of blood T cells in healthy people across ages. PCR was performed a second time for roughly 7 to 12 cycles using a sample-barcoded 5' primer and a J-beta primer mix. Each CDR3 protein is one row after TCRdb ran MiXCR on the 5' RACE reads. The sample has 1 million or so distinct CDR3 sequences; 20% to 25% are singletons. These data were also filed under a second study, of T cells of mothers and their children.

The specimen was blood. The receptors stem from a girl aged 2 to 9 in good health.

This chain connects TRBV3-1 to TRBJ2-2; 7 bases match TRBD2. CDR3 length: 14 amino acids. The V segment lost 4 bases and the J segment 6 bases; nucleotides outside the gene matches: 5. Germline-derived CDR1 and CDR2 are LGHDT and YNNKEL (reference sequence). CDR3 loop: CASSPITSAGELFF. The CDR3 region has the DNA TGTGCCAGCAGCCCAATTACTAGCGCCGGGGAGCTGTTTTTT.

This rearrangement joins TRBV29-1 to TRBJ2-3, with 9 bases identical to TRBD1. This CDR3 comprises 16 residues. J gave up 1 base and V 3 bases, and 8 bases lay outside the gene matches. Germline lookup yields CDR1 SQVTM and CDR2 ANQGSEA. The DNA of the CDR3 is TGCAGCGTTGATAGGGGGACAGGGAAGGGCACAGATACGCAGTATTTT. Translating it yields CSVDRGTGKGTDTQYF.

The table lists this clonotype with a count of one. The chain combines TRBV6-6 with TRBJ1-4; 7 bases line up with TRBD1. Losses at the gene ends were 7 bases for V and 0 bases for J; bases not matched to a gene: 2. Germline V gene lookup returns CDR1 MNHNY and CDR2 SVGAGI (reference sequence). There are 14 residues in the CDR3. The DNA of the CDR3 is TGTGCCAGCATAACAGGGGCAACTAATGAAAAACTGTTTTTT. Protein sequence: CASITGATNEKLFF.

This clonotype has only a few counts. This rearrangement joins TRBV6-2 or TRBV6-3 to TRBJ2-1, with 10 bases that match TRBD2. Losses at the gene ends were 8 bases for V and 6 bases for J; bases not matched to a gene: 7. Germline CDR1 is MNHEY and CDR2 is SVGEGT. This CDR3 comprises 14 residues. The CDR3, as DNA: TGTGCCAGCGGTCTAGCGGGGGAGATCAATGAGCAGTTCTTC. Its translation is CASGLAGEINEQFF.

This chain links TRBV7-9 with TRBJ1-1; tentatively, D is TRBD1 (6 bases). Trimming took 11 bases from V and 1 from J, leaving 20 bases between them. CDR3 length: 15 residues. Per the germline V gene, CDR1 is SEHNR and CDR2 is FQNEAQ (reference sequence). CDR3 residues: CAFEKAPGQNTEAFF. CDR3 nucleotide sequence: TGTGCCTTCGAAAAGGCACCGGGACAGAACACTGAAGCTTTCTTT.

The chain recombines TRBV9 with TRBJ2-3; the D call may be TRBD1 or TRBD2 (5 bases each). V was shortened by 1 base and J by 2 bases, with 17 bases between the two germline ends. The CDR3 has 17 amino acids. CDR1 is SGDLS, CDR2 YYNGEE, per germline. The chain's CDR3 is CASSVRAGDALTDTQYF. The CDR3 coding sequence is TGTGCCAGCAGCGTACGGGCCGGGGACGCCCTCACAGATACGCAGTATTTT.

This clonotype was recorded a few times. The chain joins TRBV6-5 to TRBJ2-5; 8 nucleotides agree with TRBD2. Germline V lookup: CDR1 MNHEY, CDR2 SVGAGI. The CDR3 runs 13 residues. Trimming cost V 11 bases and J 5 bases; bases outside gene matches: 10. This chain's CDR3 is CAVRGTSRETQYF. As DNA, the CDR3 is TGTGCCGTCCGAGGGACTAGTCGTGAGACCCAGTACTTC.

This clonotype turned up a few times. This chain links TRBV20-1 with TRBJ2-5; 12 bases line up with TRBD2. The V gene end was trimmed by 3 bases and the J gene end by 5 bases; junction bases not matched to a gene: 7. The CDR3 length is 15 residues. The germline CDR1 and CDR2 sequences are DFQATT and SNEGSKA (reference sequence). The CDR3 region has the DNA TGCAGTGCTAGGCCTAGCGGGGGGGCCTTCGAGACCCAGTACTTC. As protein: CSARPSGGAFETQYF.

V usage is TRBV12-3 or TRBV12-4 and J usage is TRBJ1-2, with a weak D call TRBD1 (5 bases). The CDR3 consists of 13 residues. V was trimmed by 2 bases and J by 5 bases, leaving 9 bases between them. In nucleotides, the CDR3 is TGTGCCAGCAGTTTACCGACAGAATATGGCTACACCTTC. Protein: CASSLPTEYGYTF.

This chain links TRBV2 with TRBJ1-6; a weak D match, TRBD1 (6 bases). The germline V gene encodes CDR1 SNHLY and CDR2 FYNNEI. V was trimmed by 7 bases and J by 7 bases, leaving 14 bases between them. The CDR3 is 14 amino acids. CDR3 region: CASNPGHSNSPLHF. The CDR3 DNA follows: TGTGCCAGCAACCCGGGACACTCGAATTCACCCCTCCACTTT.

This clonotype appeared a few times. The chain employs TRBV20-1 and TRBJ1-2, with D perhaps matching TRBD1 (5 bases). The CDR3 length is 11 residues. V lost 5 bases and J 4 bases, leaving 8 bases between the germline ends. The V gene's germline CDR1 is DFQATT and CDR2 SNEGSKA (reference sequence). The CDR3 DNA reads as TGCAGTGCTCGGGGGGTCTATGGCTACACCTTC. Amino acids: CSARGVYGYTF.

This clonotype was observed once. The chain has TRBV28 and TRBJ2-4; no clear D. Deletions cut 7 bases from V and 0 bases from J, with 10 bases between. Germline values: CDR1 MDHEN, CDR2 SYDVKM. The CDR3 contains 14 residues. The CDR3 reads CASTNTIAKNIQYF. CDR3 sequence (DNA): TGTGCCAGCACCAATACTATAGCCAAAAACATTCAGTACTTC. Drawing the rest from reference TRBV28 and TRBJ2-4, the complete variable domain is DVKVTQSSRYLVKRTGEKVFLECVQDMDHENMFWYRQDPGLGLRLIYFSYDVKMKEKGDIPEGYSVSREKKERFSLILESASTNQTSMYLCASTNTIAKNIQYFGAGTRLSVL.

J is TRBJ2-1 and V is TRBV7-9, with 12 bases aligning to TRBD2. The V and J ends lost 10 bases and 8 bases, in that order; junction bases with no gene match: 6. Germline CDR1 and CDR2: SEHNR and FQNEAQ (reference sequence). This CDR3 spans 13 amino acids. CDR3 sequence reads: CATGRLAGDEQFF. In DNA, the CDR3 is TGTGCCACCGGGAGACTAGCGGGAGATGAGCAGTTCTTC.

Points on this clonotype: This likely comes from a read error, as the CDR3 has no conserved phenylalanine or tryptophan at its end. This chain connects TRBV7-6 to TRBJ2-1, with TRBD1 matching 7 bases. This CDR3 region has 13 residues. In germline, CDR1 is SGHVS, CDR2 FNYEAQ. Trimming removed 1 base from V and 8 bases from J; junction bases left unmatched: 2. CDR3 region: CASSLGQGHEQFS. CDR3 DNA sequence: TGTGCCAGCAGCTTAGGACAGGGTCATGAGCAGTTCTCC.

This clonotype was seen a few times. The rearrangement links TRBV6-5 to TRBJ1-2; perhaps TRBD1 as D (5 bases). This CDR3 is 13 amino acids long. The V end lost 10 bases, the J end lost 9 bases, and 21 bases lay between the germline ends. Per germline, CDR1 MNHEY and CDR2 SVGAGI. The CDR3 loop reads CATTKGGEVRYTF. CDR3 nucleotides: TGTGCCACCACCAAAGGAGGGGAAGTACGCTACACCTTC.

As to this clonotype: The junction and the germline gene differ at one end; a read error may be behind it. This chain connects TRBV7-9 to TRBJ2-7; D perhaps matches TRBD1 (5 bases). Germline lookup yields CDR1 SEHNR and CDR2 FQNEAQ (reference sequence). The CDR3 totals 14 residues. In DNA, the CDR3 is TGTGCCAGCAGCTTAGAAGACAGTTCCTACGAGCAGCACTTC. Protein sequence: CASSLEDSSYEQHF.

The V call is TRBV5-8, the J call TRBJ2-4; 7 positions match TRBD2. The trim removed 0 bases at V and 9 bases at J, leaving 0 bases unmatched. This CDR3 has 12 amino acids. Looked up from germline, CDR1 is SGHTS and CDR2 is YDEGEE. The CDR3 region has the DNA TGTGCCAGCAGCTTGGCGGGGGGCATTCAGTACTTC. It encodes CASSLAGGIQYF.

A few counts support this clonotype. This chain uses TRBV6-1 with TRBJ2-7, with D perhaps being TRBD1 or TRBD2 (6 bases each). Trimming stripped 6 bases from V and 3 bases from J, with 21 bases between. CDR1 is MNHNS, CDR2 SASEGT, per germline. The CDR3 length is 16 residues. This CDR3 is CASRDRRGLGDYEQYF. The CDR3, as DNA: TGTGCCAGCAGGGACCGACGGGGGCTGGGGGACTACGAGCAGTACTTC.

This clonotype occurred a few times. This chain joins TRBV7-3 and TRBJ2-7; 7 bases line up with TRBD2. CDR1 and CDR2 from the germline V gene are SGHTA and FQGTGA. The V gene end was trimmed by 3 bases and the J gene end by 2 bases; junction bases not matched to a gene: 7. This CDR3 is built from 15 residues. Written as DNA, the CDR3 is TGTGCCAGCAGCTTCCAAGCGGGAAACGCCTACGAGCAGTACTTC. This codes for CASSFQAGNAYEQYF.